The source of this T cell receptor (beta chain) is a study of OX40 agonist ivuxolimab in advanced cancers. In terms of the full investigation: The costimulatory receptor OX40 (CD134) was targeted by ivuxolimab, a fully human IgG2 agonistic monoclonal antibody. The paper describes the monotherapy dose-escalation part (N ≈ 52 patients) of the phase I trial of ivuxolimab. Intravenous ivuxolimab was administered to patients every 2 weeks at six dose levels: 0.01, 0.1, 0.3, 1.5, 3 and 10 mg/kg. Patients were allowed to have had prior anti-PD-1, anti-PD-L1 or anti-CTLA-4 therapy, and more than 35% of the dose-escalation patients had been treated with checkpoint inhibitors. Among the roughly 52 dose-escalation patients, some 19 had hepatocellular carcinoma, approximately 15 melanoma, 9 renal cell carcinoma and 9 head and neck cancer. Peripheral TCRbeta sequencing was intended to test whether TCR sequence diversity was altered and clonal T-cell expansion was caused by ivuxolimab. Partial responses occurred in three dose-escalation patients, of whom one had hepatocellular carcinoma and two had cutaneous melanoma. The dose-escalation cohort was about 87% male with a mean age of about 58 years, ranging from roughly 23 to 80.

Points on this clone: The target of this receptor is not known. No qualities accompany the bases; no much larger clone lies one base away.

For sequencing of the TCRbeta CDR3 region, genomic DNA was extracted from the sorted cells. The immunoSEQ Assay was used for sequencing of TCRbeta CDR3 regions. TCRdb limited this immuneACCESS table to in-frame rearrangements with V and J called. A share of clones is missing; checked studies link under half to unresolved V genes, and the rest is unexplained. In this sample the table shows about 73,000 clones, about nine tenths of which occur a single time. The ten largest make up approximately 11% of the sample. Patients with a history of autoimmune disease or receiving systemic immunosuppression were excluded from the trial. Peripheral blood for TCR sequencing was collected from all dose cohorts at baseline, on cycle 4 day 1, and on cycle 7 day 1. The samples were drawn from a first-in-human, open-label, multicenter phase I dose-escalation trial of ivuxolimab. The trial enrolled adults with locally advanced or metastatic head and neck squamous cell, hepatocellular, melanoma or renal cell carcinoma. Before TCR sequencing, CD4+ T cells and CD8+ T cells from peripheral blood were sorted into separate populations.

Beyond this particular receptor, the publication reports: Low levels of normalized T-cell clonal expansion were also seen in some patients who did not respond. Antigen specificity was not determined for the clonally expanded peripheral T cells. In the 0.1-3.0 mg/kg groups, partial responders were among the patients with the lowest normalized peripheral clonal expansion, particularly in CD8+ T cells. On average, CD8+ T cells showed more expanded clones than CD4+ T cells after ivuxolimab. At doses from 0.1 to 3.0 mg/kg, clonal expansion was seen in both CD4+ and CD8+ blood T cells between baseline and week 6.

The TCR was taken from an adult with an advanced solid tumor such as melanoma, head and neck, liver or kidney cancer. The sample was CD4+ or CD8+ T cells sorted from blood, taken in a trial of the OX40 agonist ivuxolimab.

The CDR3 region reads CASSLRSGTGRFGEQYF. The DNA is TGTGCCAGCAGCTTACGCTCCGGGACAGGGAGGTTCGGCGAGCAGTACTTC. In this chain, TRBV11-3 is recombined with TRBJ2-7; 9 bases in the junction line up with TRBD1. The CDR1 and CDR2 encoded by the germline V gene are SGHNT and YENEEA. The CDR3, from cysteine to phenylalanine, totals 17 residues. Of all the DNA, just the CDR3 is kept, 51 bases in frame from base 1. Here V drops 2 bases and J drops 6 bases, and the junction holds 14 bases not matched to any gene.